This record covers a single TCR beta chain. MiXCR was run by TCRdb on the 5' RACE reads, yielding one entry per CDR3 protein. The table lists roughly 57,000 distinct CDR3 sequences, less than 25% of them singletons, with around 3.2% in the top ten. Tregs were sorted as CD4+CD25+CD127-/low cells. CDR3 size: 13 residues. CDR1 is MDHEN, CDR2 SYDVKM, per germline. V shed 5 bases and J shed 0 bases, with 8 bases lying between them. Sequenced sample: tumor-infiltrating Tregs sorted from the breast tumor. The receptor comes from a female donor with breast cancer. The rearrangement uses TRBV28 and TRBJ2-7; TRBD1 is a possible D gene (6 bases). The CDR3 spells CASSTGSSYEQYF. CDR3 nucleotides: TGTGCCAGCAGTACAGGGAGCTCCTACGAGCAGTACTTC.